This T cell receptor beta chain was profiled in a study of blood T cell repertoires in COVID-19. Trimming cost V 2 bases and J 3 bases, with 10 bases left between them. The CDR3 sequence is 14 residues long. Germline-derived CDR1 and CDR2 are SGHTA and FQGTGA. Clones were read by immunoSEQ multiplex PCR, and TCRdb kept only the in-frame ones, dropping some. The sample lists 350,000 to 400,000 clones, 88% occurring once. This chain uses TRBV7-3 with TRBJ1-1; the D gene is possibly TRBD1 (6 bases). The sequenced sample was PBMCs or T cells enriched from blood (not recorded which). This TCR was recovered from a woman under 30 who had recovered from COVID-19. The CDR3 coding sequence is TGTGCCAGCAGCTTATTACCAGGGGACACTGAAGCTTTCTTT. Encoded protein: CASSLLPGDTEAFF. The whole variable domain, remainder taken from reference TRBV7-3 and TRBJ1-1, is GAGVSQTPSNKVTEKGKYVELRCDPISGHTALYWYRQSLGQGPEFLIYFQGTGAADDSGLPNDRFFAVRPEGSVSTLKIQRTERGDSAVYLCASSLLPGDTEAFFGQGTRLTVV.